This T cell receptor beta chain was observed in a study of cytomegalovirus exposure and HLA in healthy donors. Study at large: There were tens of millions of unique TCRs (from HLA-typed donors) in an early data release. Study findings and constraints: Indistinguishable V segments such as TRBV6-2 and TRBV6-3 were excluded.

Trimming shortened V by 5 bases and J by 5 bases, and 15 bases separated the two germline ends. The CDR3 is made up of 14 amino acids. Germline lookup yields CDR1 MNHEY and CDR2 SVGAGI. As to this clone: Its antigen is unknown.

Both 60 Vbeta primers and 13 Jbeta primers went into the PCR. The repertoire was sequenced with immunoSEQ multiplex PCR; TCRdb's copy has only in-frame clones and lacks some. Of tens of thousands of clones in the sample, 53% were seen once. The chain has TRBV6-5 and TRBJ1-1; D is ambiguous. This receptor was obtained from a middle-aged woman in good health and CMV-seropositive. The sequenced sample was PBMCs. DNA for the CDR3: TGTGCCAGCAGTACCTTGGGCCGCGGGACTGAAGCTTTCTTT. Its protein product is CASSTLGRGTEAFF.